The T cell receptor beta chain under discussion was sequenced for a study of cytomegalovirus exposure and HLA in healthy donors. Sequenced by immunoSEQ multiplex PCR; TCRdb stores in-frame clones only, minus some. The table includes under 250,000 clones, 70% to 90% detected once. The ends were cut back, 0 bases at V and 7 bases at J, with 16 bases in the middle. The V gene's germline CDR1 is SGHTS and CDR2 YDEGEE. CDR3 length equals 15 residues. The receptor's source is a young woman in good health and CMV-seronegative. This sequence joins TRBV5-8 and TRBJ1-2, with no clear D. Sequenced input: PBMCs. The DNA for the CDR3 is TGTGCCAGCAGCTTGGTAGTCGCAGGAGGTGTTGGCTACACCTTC. Its protein product is CASSLVVAGGVGYTF.